The rows below give T cell receptor beta chains drawn from one sample of a study of blood T cell repertoires in COVID-19. Sequencing was performed with immunoSEQ multiplex PCR; in TCRdb, only in-frame clones are kept and a portion is missing. Here the sample spans roughly 380,000 clones, roughly 86% being singletons. The sequenced sample consisted of PBMCs or T cells enriched from blood (not recorded which). The receptors derive from a man aged 30-40 years who had recovered from COVID-19. Both conserved end residues are trimmed from each CDR3.

v_gene,j_gene,CDR3aa
TRBV27,TRBJ1-2,ASSLVGGGNYGYT
TRBV6-5,TRBJ1-1,ASRASMNTEAF
TRBV9,TRBJ2-2,ASSLRWRGTNTGELF
TRBV3-1/TRBV3-2,TRBJ2-5,ASSPWGGRDETQY
TRBV25-1,TRBJ1-4,ASSEPTGGYEKLF
TRBV4-1,TRBJ2-5,ASSPAGQGADQETQY
TRBV9,TRBJ2-7,ASSTPGQGDEQY
TRBV7-9,TRBJ1-5,ASSYGGGGQSNQPQH
TRBV19,TRBJ2-5,ASRIGGGETQY
TRBV5-1,TRBJ2-3,ASSFDTSGGTDTQY
TRBV5-1,TRBJ2-2,ASSFYAGAGELF
TRBV2,TRBJ2-4,ASSSVAGRLDIQY
TRBV27,TRBJ1-2,ATQREPLGGYT
TRBV5-1,TRBJ2-3,ASSLTGWGTDTQY